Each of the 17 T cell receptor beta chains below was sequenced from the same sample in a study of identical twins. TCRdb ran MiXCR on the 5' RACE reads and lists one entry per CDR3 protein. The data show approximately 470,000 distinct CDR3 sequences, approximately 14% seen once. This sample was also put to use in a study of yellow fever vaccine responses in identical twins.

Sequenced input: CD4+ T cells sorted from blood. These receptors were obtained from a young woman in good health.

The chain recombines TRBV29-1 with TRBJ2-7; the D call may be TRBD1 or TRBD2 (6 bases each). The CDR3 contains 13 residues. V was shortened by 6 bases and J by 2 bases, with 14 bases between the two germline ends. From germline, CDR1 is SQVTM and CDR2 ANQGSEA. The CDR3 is CSVGGDTTYEQYF. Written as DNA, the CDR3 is TGCAGCGTGGGCGGGGACACCACCTACGAGCAGTACTTC.

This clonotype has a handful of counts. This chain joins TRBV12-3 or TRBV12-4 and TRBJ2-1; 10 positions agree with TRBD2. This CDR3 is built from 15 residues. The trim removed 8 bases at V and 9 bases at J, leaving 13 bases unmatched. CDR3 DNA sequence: TGTGCCAGCGATGGACTAGCGGATAAGTACGGTGAGCAGTTCTTC. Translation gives CASDGLADKYGEQFF.

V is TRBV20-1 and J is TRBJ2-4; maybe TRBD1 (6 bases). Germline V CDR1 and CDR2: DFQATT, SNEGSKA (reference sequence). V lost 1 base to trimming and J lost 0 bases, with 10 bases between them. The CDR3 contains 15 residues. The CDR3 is CSARGGQPAKNIQYF. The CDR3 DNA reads TGCAGTGCTAGAGGTGGACAGCCAGCCAAAAACATTCAGTACTTC.

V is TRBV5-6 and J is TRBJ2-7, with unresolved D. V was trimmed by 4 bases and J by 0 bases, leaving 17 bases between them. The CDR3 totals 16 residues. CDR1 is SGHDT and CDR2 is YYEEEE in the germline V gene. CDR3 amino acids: CASSPARTLFSYEQYF. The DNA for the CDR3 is TGTGCCAGCAGCCCGGCGCGAACCTTGTTCTCCTACGAGCAGTACTTC.

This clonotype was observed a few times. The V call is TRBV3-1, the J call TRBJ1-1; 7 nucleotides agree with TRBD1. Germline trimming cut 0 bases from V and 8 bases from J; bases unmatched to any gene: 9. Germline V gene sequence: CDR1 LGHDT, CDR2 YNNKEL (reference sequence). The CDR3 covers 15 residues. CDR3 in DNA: TGTGCCAGCAGCCAAGAAAGGGACAGAGGTGCAGAAGCTTTCTTT. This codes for CASSQERDRGAEAFF.

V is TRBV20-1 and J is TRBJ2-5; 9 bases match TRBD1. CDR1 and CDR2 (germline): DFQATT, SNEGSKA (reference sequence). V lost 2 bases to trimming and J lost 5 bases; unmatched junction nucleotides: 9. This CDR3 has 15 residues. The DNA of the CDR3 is TGCAGTGCTAGAAAACTCACAGGGGGCGGGGAGACCCAGTACTTC. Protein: CSARKLTGGGETQYF.

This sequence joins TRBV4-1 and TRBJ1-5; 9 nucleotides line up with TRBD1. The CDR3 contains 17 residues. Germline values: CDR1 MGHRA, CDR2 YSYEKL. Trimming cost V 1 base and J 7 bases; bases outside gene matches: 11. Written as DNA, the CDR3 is TGCGCCAGCAGCCAAGTTACCGGGACAGGGCTACGGCAGCCCCAGCATTTT. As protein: CASSQVTGTGLRQPQHF.

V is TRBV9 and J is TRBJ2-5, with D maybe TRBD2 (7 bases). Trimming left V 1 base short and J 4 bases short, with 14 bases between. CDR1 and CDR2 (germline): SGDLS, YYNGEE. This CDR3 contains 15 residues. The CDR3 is CASSVTGGLGETQYF. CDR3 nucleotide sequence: TGTGCCAGCAGCGTAACCGGGGGGCTTGGAGAGACCCAGTACTTC.

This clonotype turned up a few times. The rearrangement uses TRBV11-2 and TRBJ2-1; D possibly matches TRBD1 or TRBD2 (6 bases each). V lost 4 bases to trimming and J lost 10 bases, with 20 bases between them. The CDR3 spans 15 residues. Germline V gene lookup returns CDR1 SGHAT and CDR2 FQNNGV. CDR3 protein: CASSYVTRGGNEQFF. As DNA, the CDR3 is TGTGCCAGCAGCTACGTTACCCGAGGGGGGAACGAGCAGTTCTTC.

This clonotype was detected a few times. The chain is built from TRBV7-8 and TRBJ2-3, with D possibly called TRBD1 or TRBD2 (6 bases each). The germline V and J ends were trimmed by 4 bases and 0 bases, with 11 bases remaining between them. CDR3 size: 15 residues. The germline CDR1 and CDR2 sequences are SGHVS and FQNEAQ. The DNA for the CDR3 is TGTGCCAGCAGCTCTCGGGGGCCCAGCACAGATACGCAGTATTTT. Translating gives CASSSRGPSTDTQYF.

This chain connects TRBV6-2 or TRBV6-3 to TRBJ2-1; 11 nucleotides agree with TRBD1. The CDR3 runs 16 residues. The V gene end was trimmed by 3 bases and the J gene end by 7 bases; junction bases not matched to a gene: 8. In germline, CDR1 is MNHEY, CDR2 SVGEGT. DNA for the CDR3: TGTGCCAGCAGTTATAGCGGACAGGGGGCTAAGAATGAGCAGTTCTTC. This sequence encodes CASSYSGQGAKNEQFF.

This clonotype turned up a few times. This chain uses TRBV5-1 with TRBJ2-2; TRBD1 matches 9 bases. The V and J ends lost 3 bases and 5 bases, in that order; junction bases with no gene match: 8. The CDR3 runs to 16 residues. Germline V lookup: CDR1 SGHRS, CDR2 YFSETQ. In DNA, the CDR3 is TGCGCCAGCAGCTGGGGACAGGGAGTTTGGACCGGGGAGCTGTTTTTT. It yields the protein CASSWGQGVWTGELFF.

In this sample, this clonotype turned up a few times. CDR3 amino acids: CASSPLVGRKSYEQYF. The CDR3 region has the DNA TGTGCCAGCAGCCCGCTGGTAGGGAGAAAGTCCTACGAGCAGTACTTC. The rearrangement uses TRBV4-2 and TRBJ2-7; D might be TRBD2 (5 bases). The CDR3 loop spans 16 amino acids. CDR1 LGHNA and CDR2 YNFKEQ come from the germline V gene. The V gene lost 4 bases and the J gene lost 1 base, with 17 bases spanning the gap.

The CDR3 here is CASSPWTSGGAGEQYF. As DNA, the CDR3 is TGTGCCAGCAGCCCCTGGACTAGCGGGGGGGCGGGCGAGCAGTACTTC. V and J are TRBV12-3 or TRBV12-4 and TRBJ2-7; TRBD2 aligns across 15 bases. The V gene end was trimmed by 6 bases and the J gene end by 6 bases; junction bases not matched to a gene: 9. CDR3 length: 16 amino acids.

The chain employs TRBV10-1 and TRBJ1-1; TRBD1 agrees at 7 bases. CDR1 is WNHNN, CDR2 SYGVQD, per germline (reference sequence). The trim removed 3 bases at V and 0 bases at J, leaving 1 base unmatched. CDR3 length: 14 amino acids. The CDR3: CASSEQGLNTEAFF. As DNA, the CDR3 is TGCGCCAGCAGTGAACAGGGGTTGAACACTGAAGCTTTCTTT.

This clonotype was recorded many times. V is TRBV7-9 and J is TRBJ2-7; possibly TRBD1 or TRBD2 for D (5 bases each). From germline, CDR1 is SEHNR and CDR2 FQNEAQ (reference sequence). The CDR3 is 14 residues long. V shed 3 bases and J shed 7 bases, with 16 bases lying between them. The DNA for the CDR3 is TGTGCCAGCAGCTTCTCCGGGACCCTGAGGGAGCAGTACTTC. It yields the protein CASSFSGTLREQYF.

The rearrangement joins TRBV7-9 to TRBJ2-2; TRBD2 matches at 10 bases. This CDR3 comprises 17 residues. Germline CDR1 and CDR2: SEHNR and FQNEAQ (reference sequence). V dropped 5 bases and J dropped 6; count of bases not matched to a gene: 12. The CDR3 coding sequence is TGTGCCAGCAGCCCCATCGTTAGCGGGAGGTTGCCCGGGGAGCTGTTTTTT. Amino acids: CASSPIVSGRLPGELFF.